This entry is about one T cell receptor beta chain. Its target is unknown. CD8+ and CD4+ T cells taken from blood had their TCR beta sequenced. The sample is drawn from a study of CD8 T cells in Susac syndrome. Turning to the study itself: There were Susac syndrome patients who were therapy-naive at blood draw, others on corticosteroids, and others on intravenous immunoglobulin alone.

Overall study findings and caveats: By the study's own acknowledgment, its TCR sequencing and HLA analysis included relatively few individuals.

RNA amounts of about 0.5 to 1 ug underwent reverse transcription with random hexamers. TCRdb re-analysed the immunoSEQ multiplex PCR reads in MiXCR, keeping a single row per CDR3 protein. The sample includes 170,000 or so distinct CDR3 sequences, approximately 94% of them seen just once. V was cut by 3 bases and J by 6 bases, with 5 bases left in between. Germline-derived CDR1 and CDR2 are SQVTM and ANQGSEA. CDR3 length equals 10 residues. The sequenced sample consisted of CD4+ T cells from PBMCs. This sequence originates from a human donor with Susac syndrome. J is TRBJ1-2 and V is TRBV29-1; D is uncertain. The CDR3 coding sequence is TGCAGCGTTGACCGTGATGGCTACACCTTC. As protein: CSVDRDGYTF.